These T cell receptor beta chains were read from a single sample in a study of molecular identifiers for immune sequencing clone quantification. MiXCR, applied by TCRdb to the PCR reads, yields one record per CDR3 protein. This table has just under 650,000 distinct CDR3 sequences, about 20% appearing once. The sample consisted of naive CD8+ T cells from blood, with Jurkat cell RNA spiked in. The origin of the receptors is a human donor in good health. Some libraries in this study had Jurkat cell RNA spiked in. Both conserved end residues are part of each CDR3. The D gene is left open where the match is weak. The listing skips clone size in some rows; elsewhere it reads once, few, many or a size class.

size,V,D,J,CDR3,DNA
few,TRBV5-6,TRBD2,TRBJ2-3,CASSSVTSGGPSTDTQYF,TGTGCCAGCAGCTCGGTCACTAGCGGGGGCCCTAGCACAGATACGCAGTATTTT
few,TRBV27,.,TRBJ1-4,CASSLSGGSNEKLFF,TGTGCCAGCAGTTTATCGGGGGGTAGTAATGAAAAACTGTTTTTT
.,TRBV29-1,.,TRBJ2-7,CSVDGNRDTEQYF,TGCAGCGTTGATGGTAACCGGGACACCGAGCAGTACTTC
.,TRBV6-2/TRBV6-3,TRBD1,TRBJ1-1,CASSYHLTGGAYNTEAFF,TGTGCCAGCAGTTACCATCTAACAGGGGGCGCGTACAACACTGAAGCTTTCTTT
once,TRBV19,.,TRBJ1-1,CASSITINTEAFF,TGTGCCAGTAGTATCACCATTAACACTGAAGCTTTCTTT
many,TRBV7-9,.,TRBJ2-2,CASSSPRQAMTGELFF,TGTGCCAGCAGCTCACCGAGACAGGCAATGACCGGGGAGCTGTTTTTT
many,TRBV7-9,.,TRBJ2-7,CASTWAGEGEQYF,TGTGCCAGCACCTGGGCAGGGGAAGGAGAGCAGTACTTC
many,TRBV2,.,TRBJ1-2,CASSEVRPVNYGYTF,TGTGCCAGCAGTGAGGTTAGGCCTGTTAACTATGGCTACACCTTC
many,TRBV24-1,TRBD2,TRBJ2-3,CATSDRTGTSVADTQYF,TGTGCCACCAGTGACCGAACCGGGACTAGTGTCGCAGATACGCAGTATTTT
.,TRBV4-1,.,TRBJ2-7,CASSQGLFRVDEQYF,TGCGCCAGCAGCCAAGGTCTTTTCAGGGTGGACGAGCAGTACTTC
many,TRBV6-2/TRBV6-3,.,TRBJ2-7,CASSFGTTYEQYF,TGTGCCAGCAGCTTCGGGACAACCTACGAGCAGTACTTC
many,TRBV7-2,.,TRBJ2-1,CASSPGLLEQFF,TGTGCCAGCAGCCCTGGACTTCTAGAGCAGTTCTTC
many,TRBV6-2/TRBV6-3,.,TRBJ2-5,CASRPTGGETQYF,TGTGCCAGCAGGCCAACAGGAGGAGAGACCCAGTACTTC
many,TRBV19,.,TRBJ1-4,CASSIGATNEKLFF,TGTGCCAGTAGTATAGGGGCAACTAATGAAAAACTGTTTTTT
many,TRBV10-2,.,TRBJ1-3,CASREAVVSGNTIYF,TGCGCCAGCAGGGAAGCAGTAGTCTCTGGAAACACCATATATTTT
many,TRBV13,.,TRBJ2-3,CASSSRRGGRQFDTQYF,TGTGCCAGCAGCTCTCGAAGGGGGGGCCGACAATTTGATACGCAGTATTTT
many,TRBV4-1,.,TRBJ2-3,CASSQAQGGFLTDTQYF,TGCGCCAGCAGCCAAGCTCAGGGAGGTTTCCTCACAGATACGCAGTATTTT
many,TRBV28,TRBD1,TRBJ1-4,CASSSPDRGGSNEKLFF,TGTGCCAGCAGTTCCCCGGACAGGGGGGGATCTAATGAAAAACTGTTTTTT
.,TRBV9,.,TRBJ1-4,CASSEGPGTGNGKLFF,TGTGCCAGCAGCGAGGGCCCGGGGACGGGGAACGGAAAACTGTTTTTT
many,TRBV5-5,TRBD2,TRBJ2-2,CASSFSGGTGELFF,TGTGCCAGCAGCTTTAGCGGGGGTACCGGGGAGCTGTTTTTT
many,TRBV5-4,.,TRBJ1-4,CASSPGYSNEKLFF,TGTGCCAGCAGCCCAGGGTATTCTAATGAAAAACTGTTTTTT
few,TRBV4-3,.,TRBJ2-1,CASSQGSDEYNEQFF,TGCGCCAGCAGCCAGGGTTCCGACGAGTACAATGAGCAGTTCTTC
few,TRBV2,.,TRBJ1-5,CASSEILGGEHYQPQHF,TGTGCCAGCAGTGAAATTTTGGGGGGGGAGCATTATCAGCCCCAGCATTTT
many,TRBV7-2,.,TRBJ1-5,CASSLQGYPNQPQHF,TGTGCCAGCAGCTTACAGGGATATCCCAATCAGCCCCAGCATTTT
many,TRBV7-9,.,TRBJ2-2,CASSPSPGHNTGELFF,TGTGCCAGCAGCCCATCTCCGGGACATAACACCGGGGAGCTGTTTTTT
.,TRBV19,TRBD1,TRBJ2-3,CASSSTGLWDTQYF,TGTGCCAGTAGTTCGACAGGGTTGTGGGATACGCAGTATTTT
.,TRBV21-1,.,TRBJ1-5,CASTQGGGLSSQDQPQHF,TGTGCCAGCACCCAAGGGGGAGGCCTCTCTTCGCAGGATCAGCCCCAGCATTTT
many,TRBV23-1,.,TRBJ2-1,CASSQLLGDRLWEQFF,TGCGCCAGCAGTCAATTATTGGGGGATCGGCTTTGGGAGCAGTTCTTC
many,TRBV7-9,.,TRBJ2-7,CASSQTLSSYEQYF,TGTGCCAGCAGCCAGACCCTCAGCTCCTACGAGCAGTACTTC
many,TRBV5-6,TRBD2,TRBJ2-7,CASSLPSGYEQYF,TGTGCCAGCAGCTTGCCTAGCGGCTACGAGCAGTACTTC
.,TRBV27,TRBD1,TRBJ2-5,CASSQGVTLGETQYF,TGTGCCAGCAGCCAGGGGGTAACCCTCGGGGAGACCCAGTACTTC
.,TRBV5-1,TRBD1,TRBJ2-7,CASSLYGTGNYEQYF,TGCGCCAGCAGCTTGTACGGGACAGGGAACTACGAGCAGTACTTC
few,TRBV19,.,TRBJ2-7,CASSPRDMGYEQYF,TGTGCCAGTAGTCCCCGGGACATGGGCTACGAGCAGTACTTC
many,TRBV21-1,.,TRBJ1-6,CASGGCSPLHF,TGTGCCAGCGGGGGGTGTTCACCCCTCCACTTT
.,TRBV4-2,.,TRBJ2-1,CASSQGTLAETYNEQFF,TGTGCCAGCAGCCAAGGTACCCTAGCAGAAACCTACAATGAGCAGTTCTTC
many,TRBV4-3,.,TRBJ2-7,CASSQDPMTGFSGYEQYF,TGCGCCAGCAGCCAAGATCCCATGACAGGTTTCAGTGGCTACGAGCAGTACTTC
many,TRBV5-4,TRBD2,TRBJ2-5,CASSPGLADQETQYF,TGTGCCAGCAGCCCGGGACTAGCGGATCAAGAGACCCAGTACTTC
.,TRBV5-6,TRBD2,TRBJ2-5,CASSTMVGLAGGETQNF,TGTGCCAGCAGCACAATGGTTGGACTAGCGGGAGGAGAGACCCAGAACTTC
few,TRBV29-1,.,TRBJ2-1,CSVEKEGEQFF,TGCAGCGTTGAAAAGGAAGGTGAGCAGTTCTTC
.,TRBV19,.,TRBJ2-7,CASSTGGRDHPYEQYF,TGTGCCAGTAGTACCGGGGGGCGAGACCACCCCTACGAGCAGTACTTC
many,TRBV12-3/TRBV12-4,TRBD2,TRBJ2-3,CASSFLGRETDTQYF,TGTGCCAGCAGTTTCCTTGGGAGGGAGACAGATACGCAGTATTTT
many,TRBV4-3,TRBD1,TRBJ2-1,CASSQENDRGIYNEQFF,TGCGCCAGCAGCCAAGAAAACGACAGGGGAATTTACAATGAGCAGTTCTTC
.,TRBV23-1,.,TRBJ2-5,CASSHPQTEGSQETQYF,TGCGCCAGCAGTCACCCACAGACAGAGGGGAGCCAAGAGACCCAGTACTTC
many,TRBV6-2/TRBV6-3,.,TRBJ1-1,CASSPGHSEAFF,TGTGCCAGCAGTCCCGGACACTCAGAAGCTTTCTTT
many,TRBV6-2/TRBV6-3,.,TRBJ1-1,CASSSVRAGEAFF,TGTGCCAGCAGTTCCGTGAGGGCTGGGGAAGCTTTCTTT
.,TRBV3-1,TRBD2,TRBJ2-4,CASSPVSGGGINIQYF,TGTGCCAGCAGCCCAGTTAGCGGGGGGGGCATTAACATTCAGTACTTC
many,TRBV5-1,TRBD2,TRBJ2-3,CASSLQLAGADTQYF,TGCGCCAGCAGCTTGCAATTAGCGGGGGCAGATACGCAGTATTTT
few,TRBV5-5,TRBD2,TRBJ2-3,CASSLLLLAGGQSTDTQYF,TGTGCCAGCAGCTTGCTCCTACTAGCGGGAGGGCAGAGCACAGATACGCAGTATTTT
many,TRBV4-3,TRBD1,TRBJ2-1,CASSHQTGGGEQFF,TGCGCCAGCAGCCATCAAACAGGGGGAGGTGAGCAGTTCTTC